This entry lists 15 T cell receptor beta chains sequenced from one sample in a study of OX40 agonist ivuxolimab in advanced cancers. Assay: immunoSEQ multiplex PCR; the TCRdb copy retains only in-frame clones and omits some. Among tens of thousands of clones listed, 87% were seen once. Specimen: CD4+ or CD8+ T cells sorted from blood, collected in a trial of the OX40 agonist ivuxolimab. The receptors were gathered from an adult with an advanced solid tumor such as melanoma, head and neck, liver or kidney cancer.

Note on this clone: Other DNA sequences within the sample encode an identical CDR3. V usage is TRBV5-1 and J usage is TRBJ1-1, with D uncertain. From germline, CDR1 is SGHRS and CDR2 YFSETQ. Trimming took off 0 bases at V and 2 bases at J, with 5 bases between the two ends. CDR3 length: 13 amino acids. The chain's CDR3 is CASSLVTNTEAFF. The CDR3 region has the DNA TGCGCCAGCAGCTTGGTAACAAACACTGAAGCTTTCTTT.

The chain uses TRBV5-4 and TRBJ2-1; unclear D gene. Per germline, CDR1 SGHNT and CDR2 YYREEE (reference sequence). Trimming stripped 2 bases from V and 6 bases from J, with 15 bases between. The CDR3 has 15 amino acids. Here the CDR3 reads CASSFIGAAPNEQFF. The CDR3, as DNA: TGTGCCAGCAGCTTTATTGGCGCAGCACCCAATGAGCAGTTCTTC.

This chain links TRBV6-1 with TRBJ2-1; D gene uncertain. The CDR3 covers 16 residues. Trimming stripped 0 bases from V and 0 bases from J, with 9 bases between. Germline lookup yields CDR1 MNHNS and CDR2 SASEGT. The CDR3 loop is CASSEALMSSYNEQFF. CDR3 sequence (DNA): TGTGCCAGCAGTGAAGCGCTGATGAGCTCCTACAATGAGCAGTTCTTC.

The chain recombines TRBV7-3 with TRBJ2-1; 8 nucleotides line up with TRBD2. The trim removed 1 base at V and 1 base at J, leaving 6 bases unmatched. Germline values: CDR1 SGHTA, CDR2 FQGTGA. The CDR3 sequence is 17 residues long. The CDR3 here is CASSLRERGRSYNEQFF. For the CDR3, the DNA is TGTGCCAGCAGCTTAAGGGAGCGCGGGAGGTCCTACAATGAGCAGTTCTTC. Based on the CDR3 plus reference TRBV7-3 and TRBJ2-1, the full variable domain is GAGVSQTPSNKVTEKGKYVELRCDPISGHTALYWYRQSLGQGPEFLIYFQGTGAADDSGLPNDRFFAVRPEGSVSTLKIQRTERGDSAVYLCASSLRERGRSYNEQFFGPGTRLTVL.

The chain has TRBV5-6 and TRBJ2-3, with D perhaps being TRBD1 or TRBD2 (6 bases each). Germline CDR1 is SGHDT and CDR2 is YYEEEE. The V end lost 7 bases, the J end lost 0 bases, and 15 bases lay between the germline ends. The CDR3 loop spans 15 amino acids. CDR3 DNA sequence: TGTGCCAGCTCCGAGGAGGGGGATAGCACAGATACGCAGTATTTT. Translated: CASSEEGDSTDTQYF.

The chain uses TRBV9 and TRBJ2-3; no definite D call. The CDR3 extends over 12 amino acids. CDR1 and CDR2 from the germline V gene are SGDLS and YYNGEE. Trimming took 4 bases from V and 6 from J, leaving 9 bases between them. CDR3 coding DNA: TGTGCCAGCAGCCCAACGAGGGATACGCAGTATTTT. Translating it yields CASSPTRDTQYF.

The J gene is TRBJ1-1, the V gene TRBV30; D unresolved. The CDR3 has 13 residues. V dropped 5 bases and J dropped 0 bases, with 10 bases sitting between them. Germline CDR1 is GTSNPN and CDR2 is SVGIG (reference sequence). The CDR3 DNA is TGTGCCTGGGACGCTCAGGTGAACACTGAAGCTTTCTTT. Translation gives CAWDAQVNTEAFF.

V and J are TRBV7-9 and TRBJ1-1; D remains unclear. Germline CDR1 SEHNR, CDR2 FQNEAQ (reference sequence). The CDR3 has 13 residues. Trimming shortened V by 0 bases and J by 0 bases, and 2 bases separated the two germline ends. The CDR3 DNA sequence: TGTGCCAGCAGCTTAGCCCTGAACACTGAAGCTTTCTTT. Translated, it gives CASSLALNTEAFF.

This chain links TRBV9 with TRBJ2-7; D remains unclear. Per the germline V gene, CDR1 is SGDLS and CDR2 is YYNGEE. The CDR3 sequence is 13 residues long. The V end was cut by 0 bases, the J end by 6 bases, with 10 bases between. The CDR3 sequence is CASSVEEYREQYF. The CDR3 coding sequence is TGTGCCAGCAGCGTAGAAGAGTATCGCGAGCAGTACTTC.

The chain employs TRBV23-1 and TRBJ1-2; 7 bases fit TRBD1. TRBV23-1 is known as an ORF, though its function is uncertain. J was trimmed by 3 bases and V by 2 bases; bases with no gene match: 6. The CDR3 contains 15 residues. The CDR3 sequence: CASSQVAGGHYGYTF. In DNA form, the CDR3 reads TGCGCCAGCAGTCAAGTGGCAGGGGGACACTATGGCTACACCTTC.

The CDR3 coding sequence is TGTGCCAGTAGGGAATGGGACAGGGGGAGTACGCAGTATTTT. Amino acids: CASREWDRGSTQYF. This chain uses TRBV19 with TRBJ2-3; 11 bases are shared with TRBD1. CDR3 length: 14 residues. Looked up from germline, CDR1 is LNHDA and CDR2 is SQIVND (reference sequence). V was pared by 6 bases and J by 8 bases, with 7 bases of the junction left unmatched.

The chain recombines TRBV4-3 with TRBJ1-5; no firm D call. Trimming removed 2 bases at V and 7 bases at J, with 9 bases between. Looked up from germline, CDR1 is LGHNA and CDR2 is YSLEER. The CDR3 contains 13 residues. CDR3 in DNA: TGCGCCAGCAGCCAAAGGGAGGAGCAGCCCCAGCATTTT. This sequence encodes CASSQREEQPQHF.

The chain couples TRBV7-6 to TRBJ2-7, with D possibly being TRBD1 or TRBD2 (5 bases each). Germline CDR1 is SGHVS and CDR2 is FNYEAQ. The CDR3 length is 13 residues. Between the trimmed V and J ends, which lost 4 bases and 2 bases, there was a span of 9 bases. The CDR3 protein is CASSSGPPYEQYF. In DNA, the CDR3 is TGTGCCAGCAGCTCGGGACCCCCCTACGAGCAGTACTTC.

The chain has TRBV18 and TRBJ2-3, with no clear D. The CDR3 runs 14 residues. Germline-derived CDR1 and CDR2 are KGHSH and LQKENI. Trimming took off 0 bases at V and 3 bases at J, with 7 bases between the two ends. The CDR3 loop is CASSPPAATDTQYF. CDR3 sequence (DNA): TGTGCCAGCTCACCACCGGCGGCTACAGATACGCAGTATTTT. Drawing the rest from reference TRBV18 and TRBJ2-3, the complete variable domain is NAGVMQNPRHLVRRRGQEARLRCSPMKGHSHVYWYRQLPEEGLKFMVYLQKENIIDESGMPKERFSAEFPKEGPSILRIQQVVRGDSAAYFCASSPPAATDTQYFGPGTRLTVL.

This clone was found a few times. The chain couples TRBV5-1 to TRBJ2-4; 7 nucleotides agree with TRBD2. Germline CDR1 is SGHRS and CDR2 is YFSETQ. Trimming removed 3 bases from V and 8 bases from J; junction bases left unmatched: 8. CDR3 size: 14 residues. The CDR3 nucleotides are TGCGCCAGCAGCTCCGGGGGGTCTCTGGACATTCAGTACTTC. It translates to CASSSGGSLDIQYF.